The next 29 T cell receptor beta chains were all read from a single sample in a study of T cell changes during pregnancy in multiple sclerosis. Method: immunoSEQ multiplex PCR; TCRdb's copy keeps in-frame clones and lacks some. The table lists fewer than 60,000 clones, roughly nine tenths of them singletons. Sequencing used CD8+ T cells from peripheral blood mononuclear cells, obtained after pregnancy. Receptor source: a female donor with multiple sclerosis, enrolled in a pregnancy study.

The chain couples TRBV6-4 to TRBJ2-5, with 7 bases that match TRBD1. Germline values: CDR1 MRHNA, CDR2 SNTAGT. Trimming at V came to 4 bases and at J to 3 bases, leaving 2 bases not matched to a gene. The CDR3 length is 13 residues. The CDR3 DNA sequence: TGTGCCAGCAGTGCTGACAGGGAAGAGACCCAGTACTTC. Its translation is CASSADREETQYF.

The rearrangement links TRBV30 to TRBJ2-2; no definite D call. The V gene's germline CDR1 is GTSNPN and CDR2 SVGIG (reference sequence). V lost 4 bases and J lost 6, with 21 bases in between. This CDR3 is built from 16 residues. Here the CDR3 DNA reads TGTGCCTGGACCGGAATACAGAGACCTAAGGCCGGGGAGCTGTTTTTT. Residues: CAWTGIQRPKAGELFF.

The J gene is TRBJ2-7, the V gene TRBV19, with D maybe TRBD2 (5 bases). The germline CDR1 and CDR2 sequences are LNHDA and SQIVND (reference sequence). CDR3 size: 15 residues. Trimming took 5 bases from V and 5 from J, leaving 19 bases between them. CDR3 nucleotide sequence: TGTGCCAGTAGTGGCGGGCGGCCGGGCGTGGACGAGCAGTACTTC. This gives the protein CASSGGRPGVDEQYF.

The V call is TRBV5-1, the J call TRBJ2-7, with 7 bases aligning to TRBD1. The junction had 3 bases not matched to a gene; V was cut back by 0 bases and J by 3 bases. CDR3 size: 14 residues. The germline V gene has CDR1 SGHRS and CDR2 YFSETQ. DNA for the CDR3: TGCGCCAGCAGCTTGGCCCCAGGGGGCTACGAGCAGTACTTC. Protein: CASSLAPGGYEQYF.

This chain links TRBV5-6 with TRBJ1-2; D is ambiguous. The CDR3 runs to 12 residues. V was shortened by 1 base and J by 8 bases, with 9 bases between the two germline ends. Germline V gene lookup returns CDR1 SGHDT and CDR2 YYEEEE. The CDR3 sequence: CASSLPSGGYTF. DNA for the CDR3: TGTGCCAGCAGCTTGCCCTCGGGAGGCTACACCTTC.

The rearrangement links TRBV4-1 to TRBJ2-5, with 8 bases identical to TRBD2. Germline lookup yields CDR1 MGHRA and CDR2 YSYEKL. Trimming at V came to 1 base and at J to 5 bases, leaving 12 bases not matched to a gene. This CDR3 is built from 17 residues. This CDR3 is CASSQGLGTSRRETQYF. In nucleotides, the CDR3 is TGCGCCAGCAGCCAAGGGCTCGGGACTAGTCGACGGGAGACCCAGTACTTC.

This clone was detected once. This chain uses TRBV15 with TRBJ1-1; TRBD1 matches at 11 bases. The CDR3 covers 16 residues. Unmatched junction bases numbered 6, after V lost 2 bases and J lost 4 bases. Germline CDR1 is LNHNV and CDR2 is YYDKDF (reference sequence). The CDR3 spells CATSRRDRGVGTEAFF. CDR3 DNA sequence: TGTGCCACCAGCAGACGGGACAGGGGGGTTGGCACTGAAGCTTTCTTT.

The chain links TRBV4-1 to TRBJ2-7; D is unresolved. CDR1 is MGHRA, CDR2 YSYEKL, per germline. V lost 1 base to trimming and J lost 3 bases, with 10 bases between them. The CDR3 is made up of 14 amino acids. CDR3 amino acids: CASSQGQVGYEQYF. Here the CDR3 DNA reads TGCGCCAGCAGCCAAGGGCAGGTCGGCTACGAGCAGTACTTC.

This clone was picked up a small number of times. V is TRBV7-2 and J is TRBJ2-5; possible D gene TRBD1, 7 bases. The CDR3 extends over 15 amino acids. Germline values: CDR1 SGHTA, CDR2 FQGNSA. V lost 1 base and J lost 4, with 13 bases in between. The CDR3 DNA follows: TGTGCCAGCAGCTTAGAGGGCAGGGGGGTAGAGACCCAGTACTTC. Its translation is CASSLEGRGVETQYF.

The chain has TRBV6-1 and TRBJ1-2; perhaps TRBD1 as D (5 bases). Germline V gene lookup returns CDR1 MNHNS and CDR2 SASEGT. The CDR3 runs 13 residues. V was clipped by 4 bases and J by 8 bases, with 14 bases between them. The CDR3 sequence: CASSGEQVNGYTF. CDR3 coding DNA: TGTGCCAGCAGTGGGGAACAGGTCAACGGCTACACCTTC.

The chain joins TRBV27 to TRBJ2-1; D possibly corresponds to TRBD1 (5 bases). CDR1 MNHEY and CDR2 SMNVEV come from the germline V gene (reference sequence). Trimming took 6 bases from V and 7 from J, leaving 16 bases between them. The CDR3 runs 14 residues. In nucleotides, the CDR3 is TGTGCCAGCAGCCCGGGTACAAGGGGTAATGAGCAGTTCTTC. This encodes CASSPGTRGNEQFF.

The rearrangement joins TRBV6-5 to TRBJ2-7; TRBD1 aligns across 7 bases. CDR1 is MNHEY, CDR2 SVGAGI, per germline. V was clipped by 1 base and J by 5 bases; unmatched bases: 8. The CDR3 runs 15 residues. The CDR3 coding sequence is TGTGCCAGCAGTTACTACGAGGGGGCCATCAACGAGCAGTACTTC. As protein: CASSYYEGAINEQYF.

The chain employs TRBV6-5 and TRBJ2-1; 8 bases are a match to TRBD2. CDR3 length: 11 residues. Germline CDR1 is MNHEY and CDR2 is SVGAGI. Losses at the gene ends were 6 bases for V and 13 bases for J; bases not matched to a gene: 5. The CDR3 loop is CASRHLAGQFF. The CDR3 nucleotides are TGTGCCAGCAGACACCTAGCGGGTCAGTTCTTC.

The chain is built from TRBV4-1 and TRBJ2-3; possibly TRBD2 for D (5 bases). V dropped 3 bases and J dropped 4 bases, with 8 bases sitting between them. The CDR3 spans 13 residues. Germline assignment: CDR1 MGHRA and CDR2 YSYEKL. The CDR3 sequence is CASSQPGADTQYF. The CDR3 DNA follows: TGCGCCAGCAGCCAGCCCGGGGCAGATACGCAGTATTTT.

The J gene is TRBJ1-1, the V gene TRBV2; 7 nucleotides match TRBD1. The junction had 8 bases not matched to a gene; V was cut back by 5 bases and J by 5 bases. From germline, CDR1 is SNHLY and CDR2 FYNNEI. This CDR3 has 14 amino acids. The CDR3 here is CASSSTGPGTEAFF. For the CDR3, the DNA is TGTGCCAGCAGTTCGACAGGGCCCGGGACTGAAGCTTTCTTT. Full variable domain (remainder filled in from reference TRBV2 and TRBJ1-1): EPEVTQTPSHQVTQMGQEVILRCVPISNHLYFYWYRQILGQKVEFLVSFYNNEISEKSEIFDDQFSVERPDGSNFTLKIRSTKLEDSAMYFCASSSTGPGTEAFFGQGTRLTVV.

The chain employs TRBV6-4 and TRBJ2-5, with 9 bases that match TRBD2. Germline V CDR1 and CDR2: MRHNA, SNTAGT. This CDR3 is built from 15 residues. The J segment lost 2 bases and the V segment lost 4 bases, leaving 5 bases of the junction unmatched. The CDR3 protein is CASSVIAGVQETQYF. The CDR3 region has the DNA TGTGCCAGCAGTGTAATAGCGGGGGTACAAGAGACCCAGTACTTC.

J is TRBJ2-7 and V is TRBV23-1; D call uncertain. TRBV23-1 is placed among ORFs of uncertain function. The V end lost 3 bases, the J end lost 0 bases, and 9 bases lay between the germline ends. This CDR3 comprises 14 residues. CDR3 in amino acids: CASSQVETSYEQYF. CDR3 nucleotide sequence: TGCGCCAGCAGTCAGGTAGAAACCTCCTACGAGCAGTACTTC.

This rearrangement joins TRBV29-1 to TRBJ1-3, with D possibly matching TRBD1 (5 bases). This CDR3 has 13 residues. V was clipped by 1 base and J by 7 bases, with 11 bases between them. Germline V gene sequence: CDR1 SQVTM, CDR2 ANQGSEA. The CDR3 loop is CSVEGGSSNTIYF. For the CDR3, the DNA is TGCAGCGTTGAAGGGGGCTCATCTAACACCATATATTTT.

The CDR3 nucleotides are TGCGCCAGCAGCTTGGAACAGAACTATGGCTACACCTTC. Encoded protein: CASSLEQNYGYTF. The genes are TRBV5-1 and TRBJ1-2; D remains ambiguous. CDR3 size: 13 residues. Trimming took off 0 bases at V and 2 bases at J, with 5 bases between the two ends. Germline V gene lookup returns CDR1 SGHRS and CDR2 YFSETQ.

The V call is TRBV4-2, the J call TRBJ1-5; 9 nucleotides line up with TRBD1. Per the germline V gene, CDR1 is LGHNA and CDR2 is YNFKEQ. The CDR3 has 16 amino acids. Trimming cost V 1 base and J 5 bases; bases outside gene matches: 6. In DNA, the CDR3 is TGTGCCAGCAGCCAAGGGGACACAGGGGGCTATCAGCCCCAGCATTTT. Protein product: CASSQGDTGGYQPQHF.

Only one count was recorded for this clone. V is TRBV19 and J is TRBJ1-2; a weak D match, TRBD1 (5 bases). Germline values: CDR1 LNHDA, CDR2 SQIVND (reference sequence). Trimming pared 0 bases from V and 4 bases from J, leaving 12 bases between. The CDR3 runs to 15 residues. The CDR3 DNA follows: TGTGCCAGTAGTATAGACAGGGAGGAGACCTATGGCTACACCTTC. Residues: CASSIDREETYGYTF.

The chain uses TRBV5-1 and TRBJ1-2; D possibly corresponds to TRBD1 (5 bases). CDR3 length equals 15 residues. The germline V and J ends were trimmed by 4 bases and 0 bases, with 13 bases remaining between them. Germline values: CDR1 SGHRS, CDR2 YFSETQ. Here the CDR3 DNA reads TGCGCCAGCAGCAGGGGCGAATGGACTAACTATGGCTACACCTTC. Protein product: CASSRGEWTNYGYTF.

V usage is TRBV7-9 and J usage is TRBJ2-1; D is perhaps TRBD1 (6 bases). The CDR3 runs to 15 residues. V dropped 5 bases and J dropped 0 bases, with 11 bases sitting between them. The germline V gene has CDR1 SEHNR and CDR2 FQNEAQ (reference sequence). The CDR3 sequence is CASSNRVSSYNEQFF. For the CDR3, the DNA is TGTGCCAGCAGCAACAGGGTGTCCTCCTACAATGAGCAGTTCTTC.

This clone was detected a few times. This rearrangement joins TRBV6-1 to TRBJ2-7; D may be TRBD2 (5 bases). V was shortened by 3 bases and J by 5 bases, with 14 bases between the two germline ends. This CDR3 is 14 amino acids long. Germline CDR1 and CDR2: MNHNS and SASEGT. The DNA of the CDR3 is TGTGCCAGCAGTGAGTCCGGTCCCGGGAACGAGCAGTACTTC. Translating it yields CASSESGPGNEQYF.

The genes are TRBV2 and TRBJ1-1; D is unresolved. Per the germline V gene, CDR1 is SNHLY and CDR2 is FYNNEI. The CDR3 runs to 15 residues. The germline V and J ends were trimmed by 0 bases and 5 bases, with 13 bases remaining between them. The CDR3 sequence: CASSEARPPGTEAFF. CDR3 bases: TGTGCCAGCAGTGAAGCGCGTCCCCCGGGGACTGAAGCTTTCTTT.

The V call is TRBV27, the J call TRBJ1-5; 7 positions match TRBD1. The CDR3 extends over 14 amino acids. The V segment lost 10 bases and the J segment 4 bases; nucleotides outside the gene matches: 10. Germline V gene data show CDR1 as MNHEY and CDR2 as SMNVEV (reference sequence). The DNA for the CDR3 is TGTGCCATCTCACCCGGGACAGAAAATCAGCCCCAGCATTTT. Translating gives CAISPGTENQPQHF.

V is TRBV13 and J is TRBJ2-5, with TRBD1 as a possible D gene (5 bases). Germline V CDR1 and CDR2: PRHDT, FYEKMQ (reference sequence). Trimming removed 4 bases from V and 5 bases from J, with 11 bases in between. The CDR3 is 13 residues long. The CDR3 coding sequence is TGTGCCAGCAGCTCGCAGGGTGCGGAGACCCAGTACTTC. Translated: CASSSQGAETQYF. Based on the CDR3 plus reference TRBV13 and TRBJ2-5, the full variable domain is AAGVIQSPRHLIKEKRETATLKCYPIPRHDTVYWYQQGPGQDPQFLISFYEKMQSDKGSIPDRFSAQQFSDYHSELNMSSLELGDSALYFCASSSQGAETQYFGPGTRLLVL.

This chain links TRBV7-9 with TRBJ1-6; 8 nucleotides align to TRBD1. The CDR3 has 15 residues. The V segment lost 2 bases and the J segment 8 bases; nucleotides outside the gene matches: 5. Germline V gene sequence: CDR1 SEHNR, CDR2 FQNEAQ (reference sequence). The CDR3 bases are TGTGCCAGCAGCTTATGGCAGGGGGCCGATTCACCCCTCCACTTT. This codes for CASSLWQGADSPLHF.

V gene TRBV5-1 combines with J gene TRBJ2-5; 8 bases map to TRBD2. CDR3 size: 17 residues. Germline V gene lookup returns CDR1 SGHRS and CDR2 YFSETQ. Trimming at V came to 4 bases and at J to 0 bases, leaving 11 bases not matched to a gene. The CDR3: CASSPLGSGGYQETQYF. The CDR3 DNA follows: TGCGCCAGCAGCCCCCTGGGGAGCGGGGGATACCAAGAGACCCAGTACTTC.